The present TCR beta chain was sequenced within a study of blood T cell repertoires in COVID-19. At the level of the study: Material from acute and convalescent COVID-19 was sourced from the United States, Italy and Spain. PBMCs, B-cell-depleted T cells, or T cells were the source of the cDNA or gDNA that made up the material.

Germline lookup yields CDR1 SGHRS and CDR2 YFSETQ. The trim removed 1 base at V and 6 bases at J, leaving 3 bases unmatched. The CDR3 runs to 15 residues. Only in-frame clones appear in the TCRdb table, and some are missing; sequencing was by immunoSEQ multiplex PCR. The data contain 91,000 or so clones, around nine tenths of them singletons. This chain links TRBV5-1 with TRBJ2-2; 10 bases align to TRBD2. Input material: peripheral blood. The sequence was obtained from a human donor in a cohort sampled during active COVID-19. The CDR3: CASSLTSGAAGELFF. CDR3 bases: TGCGCCAGCAGCTTGACTAGCGGGGCCGCCGGGGAGCTGTTTTTT.